This T cell receptor beta chain appears in the sequencing data of a study of blood T cell repertoires in COVID-19. On the study more broadly: Spain, Italy and the United States supplied samples that represented acute and convalescent COVID-19. The cDNA or gDNA used as material had been derived from T cells, B-cell-depleted T cells, or PBMCs.

Germline values: CDR1 SGHTA, CDR2 FQGNSA. CDR3 size: 14 residues. V lost 5 bases and J lost 6; bases outside the gene matches: 8. In the source study's methods: Researchers report that nucleated cell counts were estimated from reference gene primer amplification. The repertoire was sequenced with immunoSEQ multiplex PCR; TCRdb's copy has only in-frame clones and lacks some. For V, J and clone size, that table is used; D and trimming come from the DNA. This sample has 45,000 to 50,000 clones, with 80% to 90% found just once. The sequence derives from a man in his forties with acute or convalescent COVID-19. This chain uses TRBV7-2 with TRBJ1-2, with 8 bases identical to TRBD1. Sequencing was performed on peripheral blood. The CDR3 DNA reads TGTGCCAGCAGCCGTAGACAGGGGCCTGATGGCTACACCTTC. Its translation: CASSRRQGPDGYTF.